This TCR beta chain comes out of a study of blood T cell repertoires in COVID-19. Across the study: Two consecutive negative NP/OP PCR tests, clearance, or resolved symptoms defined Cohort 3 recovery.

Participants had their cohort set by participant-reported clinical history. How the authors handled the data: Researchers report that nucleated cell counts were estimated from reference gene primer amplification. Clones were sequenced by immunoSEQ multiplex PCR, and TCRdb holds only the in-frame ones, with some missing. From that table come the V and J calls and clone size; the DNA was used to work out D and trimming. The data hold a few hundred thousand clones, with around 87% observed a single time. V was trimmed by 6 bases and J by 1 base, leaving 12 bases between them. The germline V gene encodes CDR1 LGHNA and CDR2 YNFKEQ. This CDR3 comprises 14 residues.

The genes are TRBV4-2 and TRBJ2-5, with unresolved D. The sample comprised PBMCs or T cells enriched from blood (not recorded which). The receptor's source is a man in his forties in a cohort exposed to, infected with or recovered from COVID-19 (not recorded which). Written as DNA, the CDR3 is TGTGCCAGCAGGCGCACGCGTACCCAAGAGACCCAGTACTTC. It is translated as CASRRTRTQETQYF.